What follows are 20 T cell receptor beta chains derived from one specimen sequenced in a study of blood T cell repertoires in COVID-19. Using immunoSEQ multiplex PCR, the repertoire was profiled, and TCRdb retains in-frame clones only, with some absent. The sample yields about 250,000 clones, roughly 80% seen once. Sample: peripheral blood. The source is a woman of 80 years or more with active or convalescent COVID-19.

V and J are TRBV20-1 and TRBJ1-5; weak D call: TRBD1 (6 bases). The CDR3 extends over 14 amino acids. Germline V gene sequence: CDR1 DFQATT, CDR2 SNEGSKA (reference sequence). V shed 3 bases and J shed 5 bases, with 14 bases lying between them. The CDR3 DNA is TGCAGTGCTAGTGGAGGGGGTCTACATCAGCCCCAGCATTTT. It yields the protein CSASGGGLHQPQHF.

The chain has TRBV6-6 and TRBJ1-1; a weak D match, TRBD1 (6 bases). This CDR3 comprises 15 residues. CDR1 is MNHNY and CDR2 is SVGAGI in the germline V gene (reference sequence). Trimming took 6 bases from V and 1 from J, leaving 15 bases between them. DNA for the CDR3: TGTGCCAGCAGAAGCCCACAGGGTTCGAACACTGAAGCTTTCTTT. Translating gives CASRSPQGSNTEAFF.

The CDR3 here is CASSEKPGQGSDTQYF. CDR3 nucleotide sequence: TGTGCCAGTAGTGAAAAACCGGGACAGGGGTCAGATACGCAGTATTTT. The chain combines TRBV19 with TRBJ2-3; TRBD1 aligns across 10 bases. The CDR3 spans 16 residues. In germline, CDR1 is LNHDA, CDR2 SQIVND (reference sequence). The V segment lost 5 bases and the J segment 4 bases; nucleotides outside the gene matches: 9.

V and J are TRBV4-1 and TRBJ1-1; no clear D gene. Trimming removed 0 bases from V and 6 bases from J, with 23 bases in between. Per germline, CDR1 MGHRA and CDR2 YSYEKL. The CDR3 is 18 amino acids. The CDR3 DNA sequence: TGCGCCAGCAGCCAAGATCCGGTCGTGGCAGTCAGCGGGGCTGAAGCTTTCTTT. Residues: CASSQDPVVAVSGAEAFF.

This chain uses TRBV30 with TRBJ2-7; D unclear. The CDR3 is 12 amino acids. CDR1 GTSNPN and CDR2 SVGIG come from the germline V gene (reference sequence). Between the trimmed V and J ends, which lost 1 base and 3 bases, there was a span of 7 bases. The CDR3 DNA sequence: TGTGCCTGGAGTGGTACAGTCTACGAGCAGTACTTC. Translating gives CAWSGTVYEQYF.

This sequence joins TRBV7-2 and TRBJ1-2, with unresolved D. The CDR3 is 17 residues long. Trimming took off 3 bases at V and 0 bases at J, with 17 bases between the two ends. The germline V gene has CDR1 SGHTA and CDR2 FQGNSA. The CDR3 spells CASSFSSGVLSNYGYTF. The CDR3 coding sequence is TGTGCCAGCAGCTTTTCGTCCGGGGTTCTCTCTAACTATGGCTACACCTTC.

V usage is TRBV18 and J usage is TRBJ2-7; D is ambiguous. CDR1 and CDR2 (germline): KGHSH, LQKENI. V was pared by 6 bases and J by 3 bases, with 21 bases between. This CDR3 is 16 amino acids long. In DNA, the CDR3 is TGTGCCAGCTCGAAGGCACAGTCTCCGGTTTACTACGAGCAGTACTTC. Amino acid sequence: CASSKAQSPVYYEQYF.

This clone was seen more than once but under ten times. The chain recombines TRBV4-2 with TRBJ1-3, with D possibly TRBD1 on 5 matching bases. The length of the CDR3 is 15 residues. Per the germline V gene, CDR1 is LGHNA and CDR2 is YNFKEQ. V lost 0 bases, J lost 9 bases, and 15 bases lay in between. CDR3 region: CASSQDWQGWSTIYF. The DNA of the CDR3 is TGTGCCAGCAGCCAAGATTGGCAGGGCTGGAGCACCATATATTTT.

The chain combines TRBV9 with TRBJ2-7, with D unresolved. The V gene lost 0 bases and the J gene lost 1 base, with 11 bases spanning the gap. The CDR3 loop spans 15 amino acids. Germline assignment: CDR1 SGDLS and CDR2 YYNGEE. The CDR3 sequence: CASSVGSGLSYEQYF. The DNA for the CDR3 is TGTGCCAGCAGCGTAGGCTCAGGTCTTTCCTACGAGCAGTACTTC. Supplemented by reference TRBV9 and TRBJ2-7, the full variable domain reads DSGVTQTPKHLITATGQRVTLRCSPRSGDLSVYWYQQSLDQGLQFLIQYYNGEERAKGNILERFSAQQFPDLHSELNLSSLELGDSALYFCASSVGSGLSYEQYFGPGTRLTVT.

CDR3 sequence reads: CASRSPTGPQYF. The CDR3 DNA is TGTGCCAGCAGGTCCCCAACAGGTCCGCAGTACTTC. The chain uses TRBV25-1 and TRBJ2-7; D perhaps matches TRBD1 (5 bases). Germline V lookup: CDR1 MGHDK, CDR2 SYGVNS. The V gene lost 6 bases and the J gene lost 9 bases, with 15 bases spanning the gap. This CDR3 spans 12 amino acids.

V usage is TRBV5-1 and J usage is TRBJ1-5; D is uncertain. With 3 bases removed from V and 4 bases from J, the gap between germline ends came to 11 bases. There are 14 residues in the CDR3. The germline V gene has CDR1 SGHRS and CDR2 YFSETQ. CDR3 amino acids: CASSSNGENQPQHF. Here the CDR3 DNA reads TGCGCCAGCAGCTCGAACGGTGAAAATCAGCCCCAGCATTTT.

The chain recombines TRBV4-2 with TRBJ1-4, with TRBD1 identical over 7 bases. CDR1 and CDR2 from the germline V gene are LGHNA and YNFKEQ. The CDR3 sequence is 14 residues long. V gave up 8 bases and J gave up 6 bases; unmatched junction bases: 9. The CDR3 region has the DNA TGTGCCAGCGGTACAGGGGCGGCCTATGAAAAACTGTTTTTT. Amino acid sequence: CASGTGAAYEKLFF.

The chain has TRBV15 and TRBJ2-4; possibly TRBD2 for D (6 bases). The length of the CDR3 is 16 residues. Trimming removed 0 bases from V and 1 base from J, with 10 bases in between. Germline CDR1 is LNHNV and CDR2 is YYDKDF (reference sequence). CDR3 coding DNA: TGTGCCACCAGCAGAGATGGGGGGTCGGCCAAAAACATTCAGTACTTC. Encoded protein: CATSRDGGSAKNIQYF. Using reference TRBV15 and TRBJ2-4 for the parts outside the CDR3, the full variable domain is DAMVIQNPRYQVTQFGKPVTLSCSQTLNHNVMYWYQQKSSQAPKLLFHYYDKDFNNEADTPDNFQSRRPNTSFCFLDIRSPGLGDTAMYLCATSRDGGSAKNIQYFGAGTRLSVL.

The chain's CDR3 is CASSLGRLAGGSRREQFF. For the CDR3, the DNA is TGTGCCAGCAGTTTAGGCAGACTAGCGGGGGGCTCCCGTCGCGAGCAGTTCTTC. The chain recombines TRBV28 with TRBJ2-1; 13 bases are shared with TRBD2. Germline lookup yields CDR1 MDHEN and CDR2 SYDVKM. The CDR3 length is 18 residues. V lost 2 bases and J lost 10; bases outside the gene matches: 14.

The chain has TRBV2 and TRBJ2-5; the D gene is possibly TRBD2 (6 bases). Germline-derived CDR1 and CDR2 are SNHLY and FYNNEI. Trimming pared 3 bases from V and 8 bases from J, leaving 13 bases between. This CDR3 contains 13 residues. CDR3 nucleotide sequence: TGTGCCAGCAGTGAGGGGACTCGACTAACCCAGTACTTC. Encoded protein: CASSEGTRLTQYF.

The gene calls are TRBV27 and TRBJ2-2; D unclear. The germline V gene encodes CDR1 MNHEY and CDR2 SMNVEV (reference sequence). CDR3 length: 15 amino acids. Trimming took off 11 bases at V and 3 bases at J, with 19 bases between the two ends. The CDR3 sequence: CASKAGWVDTGELFF. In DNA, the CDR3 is TGTGCCTCTAAGGCAGGATGGGTGGACACCGGGGAGCTGTTTTTT.

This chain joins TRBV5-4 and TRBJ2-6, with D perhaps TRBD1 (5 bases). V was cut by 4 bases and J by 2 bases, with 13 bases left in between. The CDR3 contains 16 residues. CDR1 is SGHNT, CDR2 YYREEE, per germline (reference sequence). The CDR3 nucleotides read TGTGCCAGCAGCGTGCAGCTGGGGCCTGGGGCCAACGTCCTGACTTTC. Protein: CASSVQLGPGANVLTF.

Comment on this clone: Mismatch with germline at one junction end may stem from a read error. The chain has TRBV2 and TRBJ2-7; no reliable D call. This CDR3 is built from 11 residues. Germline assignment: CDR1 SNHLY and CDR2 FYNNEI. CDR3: CVTAFSYEQYF. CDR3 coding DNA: TGCGTAACAGCTTTCTCCTACGAGCAGTACTTC. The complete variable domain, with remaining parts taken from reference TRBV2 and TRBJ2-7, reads EPEVTQTPSHQVTQMGQEVILRCVPISNHLYFYWYRQILGQKVEFLVSFYNNEISEKSEIFDDQFSVERPDGSNFTLKIRSTKLEDSAMYFCVTAFSYEQYFGPGTRLTVT.

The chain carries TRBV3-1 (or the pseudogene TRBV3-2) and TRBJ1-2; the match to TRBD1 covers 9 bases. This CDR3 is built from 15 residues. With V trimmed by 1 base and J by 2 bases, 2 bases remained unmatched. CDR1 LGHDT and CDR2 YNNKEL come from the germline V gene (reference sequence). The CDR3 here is CASSQVGQGNYGYTF. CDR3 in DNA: TGTGCCAGCAGCCAAGTAGGACAGGGGAACTATGGCTACACCTTC.

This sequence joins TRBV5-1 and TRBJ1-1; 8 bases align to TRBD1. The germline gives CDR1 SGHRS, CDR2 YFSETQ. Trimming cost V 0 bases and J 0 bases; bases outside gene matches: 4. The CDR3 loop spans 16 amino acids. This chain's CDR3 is CASSLAGQGLNTEAFF. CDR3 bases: TGCGCCAGCAGCTTGGCCGGACAGGGCCTGAACACTGAAGCTTTCTTT.